Listed below are T cell receptor beta chains from one sample, sequenced in a study of human T cells and chemical hapten exposure. TCRdb independently ran MiXCR on the RACE reads; one entry per CDR3 protein. The sample yields 350,000 or so distinct CDR3 sequences, around 7% seen once. This material consisted of whole blood, taken in connection with sensitization to the hapten diphenylcyclopropenone (DPC). The receptors were gathered from a young woman with alopecia areata. Some clones in this sample may be carry-over from other donors' samples. Each CDR3 is given with its conserved first and last residue. The D gene is left open where the match is weak. Size is stated for part of the rows, as once, few or many counts, or as a class when the clone is expanded.

>TRBD1|-|14|TRBV27|TRBJ1-1
CATNLDRVNTEAFF
TGTGCCACCAACCTGGACAGGGTGAACACTGAAGCTTTCTTT
>TRBD2|-|17|TRBV4-3|TRBJ2-3
CASSAQTSGAGTDTQYF
TGCGCCAGCAGCGCCCAGACTAGCGGGGCTGGCACAGATACGCAGTATTTT
>-|many|11|TRBV20-1|TRBJ1-1
CSARGEGEAFF
TGCAGTGCAAGGGGGGAGGGGGAAGCTTTCTTT
>TRBD1|many|14|TRBV20-1|TRBJ1-2
CSARRGQGSHGYTF
TGCAGTGCGAGACGGGGACAGGGTTCGCATGGCTACACCTTC
>TRBD2|few|18|TRBV6-2/TRBV6-3|TRBJ2-3
CASSPDLFSGGAPDTQYF
TGTGCCAGCAGTCCTGACCTCTTTAGCGGGGGGGCTCCAGATACGCAGTATTTT
>TRBD1|-|15|TRBV12-5|TRBJ1-1
CASALGDSGDTEAFF
TGTGCTAGTGCCCTGGGGGACAGCGGGGACACTGAAGCTTTCTTT
>TRBD2|many|17|TRBV18|TRBJ2-1
CASSPFSGTRPYNEQFF
TGTGCCAGCTCACCCTTCTCCGGGACTAGACCATACAATGAGCAGTTCTTC
>TRBD2|-|13|TRBV11-2|TRBJ2-1
CASSPTSVGEQFF
TGTGCCAGCAGCCCGACTAGCGTCGGCGAGCAGTTCTTC
>TRBD1|few|15|TRBV12-3/TRBV12-4|TRBJ1-3
CASNVRDRAGNTIYF
TGTGCCAGCAATGTACGAGACAGGGCTGGAAACACCATATATTTT
>TRBD1|few|15|TRBV3-1|TRBJ2-5
CASRPVTGGRETQYF
TGTGCCAGCAGACCCGTAACAGGGGGCCGGGAGACCCAGTACTTC
>-|many|12|TRBV11-2|TRBJ1-1
CASSGRDTEAFF
TGTGCCAGCAGCGGCAGGGACACTGAAGCTTTCTTT
>TRBD2|-|16|TRBV6-5|TRBJ2-5
CASSSWRGGARETQYF
TGTGCCAGCAGTTCCTGGCGGGGGGGGGCAAGAGAGACCCAGTACTTC
>TRBD1|-|14|TRBV6-5|TRBJ2-5
CASSYEQGAPTQYF
TGTGCCAGCAGTTACGAACAGGGGGCTCCGACCCAGTACTTC
>-|few|17|TRBV7-2|TRBJ1-6
CASSPMDRSSYNSPLHF
TGTGCCAGCAGCCCCATGGACAGAAGCTCCTATAATTCACCCCTCCACTTT
>-|few|16|TRBV7-9|TRBJ1-6
CASSLGRTVYNSPLHF
TGTGCCAGCAGCTTGGGCAGGACCGTCTATAATTCACCCCTCCACTTT
>-|many|13|TRBV20-1|TRBJ2-1
CSVFRGTYNEQFF
TGCAGTGTATTTAGGGGGACCTACAATGAGCAGTTCTTC
>TRBD2|many|17|TRBV7-8|TRBJ2-3
CASSPRLAGEVTDTQYF
TGTGCCAGCAGCCCCCGCCTCGCGGGGGAAGTCACAGATACGCAGTATTTT
>TRBD1|-|17|TRBV5-1|TRBJ1-1
CASSLTGTVGQGTEAFF
TGCGCCAGCAGCCTGACAGGGACGGTGGGCCAGGGCACTGAAGCTTTCTTT
>-|many|14|TRBV4-1|TRBJ2-2
CASSQHTVGGELFF
TGCGCCAGCAGCCAGCACACGGTTGGGGGGGAGCTGTTTTTT
>-|few|16|TRBV29-1|TRBJ1-2
CSVDPLPGGGNYGYTF
TGCAGCGTTGACCCCCTTCCTGGGGGTGGTAACTATGGCTACACCTTC
>-|many|13|TRBV7-9|TRBJ1-1
CASSSVMNTEAFF
TGTGCCAGCAGCTCCGTTATGAACACTGAAGCTTTCTTT
>TRBD1|-|19|TRBV3-1|TRBJ1-1
CASSLQRFDTGTAMSEAFF
TGTGCCAGCAGCCTACAGCGCTTCGACACCGGGACAGCCATGTCCGAAGCTTTCTTT
>-|many|14|TRBV6-2/TRBV6-3|TRBJ2-7
CASSYVTAAYEQYF
TGTGCCAGCAGTTACGTGACAGCGGCGTACGAGCAGTACTTC
>-|many|14|TRBV4-1|TRBJ1-3
CASSQDPSVNTIYF
TGCGCCAGCAGCCAAGATCCGTCTGTAAACACCATATATTTT
>-|-|14|TRBV20-1|TRBJ1-1
CSAREGQPNTEAFF
TGCAGTGCTAGAGAGGGGCAGCCGAACACTGAAGCTTTCTTT
>TRBD1|few|15|TRBV5-1|TRBJ1-1
CASSLDAWTGYEAFF
TGCGCCAGCAGCTTGGACGCATGGACAGGATATGAAGCTTTCTTT
>TRBD1|few|15|TRBV4-3|TRBJ2-7
CASSRGRDRGYEQYF
TGCGCCAGCAGCCGGGGCCGGGACAGGGGTTACGAGCAGTACTTC
>-|few|16|TRBV6-1|TRBJ2-2
CASIEHSSVMAGELFF
TGTGCCAGCATAGAGCACAGTTCAGTAATGGCCGGGGAGCTGTTTTTT
>TRBD1|many|13|TRBV6-2/TRBV6-3|TRBJ1-1
CASTRDSPFRAFF
TGTGCCAGCACTCGGGACAGCCCGTTCCGAGCTTTCTTT
>TRBD1|-|16|TRBV4-1|TRBJ1-2
CASRRVGTDLNYGCTF
TGCGCCAGCAGACGCGTAGGGACAGACTTAAACTATGGCTGCACCTTC
>-|many|13|TRBV7-9|TRBJ2-1
CASSLAGGNEQFF
TGTGCCAGCAGCTTAGCCGGGGGCAATGAGCAGTTCTTC
>-|many|11|TRBV7-2|TRBJ2-1
CASSPYNEQFF
TGTGCCAGCAGCCCTTACAATGAGCAGTTCTTC
>-|many|13|TRBV10-3|TRBJ2-2
CAICPTDTGELFF
TGTGCCATCTGTCCAACCGACACCGGGGAGCTGTTTTTT
>TRBD1|few|14|TRBV6-5|TRBJ2-7
CASRTGTANYEQYF
TGTGCCAGCAGGACCGGGACAGCGAACTACGAGCAGTACTTC
>-|-|13|TRBV15|TRBJ2-2
CATSSGGHGELFF
TGTGCCACCAGCAGTGGGGGGCACGGGGAGCTGTTTTTT
>-|-|14|TRBV5-1|TRBJ2-3
CATSLGGVTDTQYF
TGCGCCACCTCCCTCGGTGGGGTGACAGATACGCAGTATTTT
>-|few|11|TRBV29-1|TRBJ1-1
CSVGHHTEAFF
TGCAGCGTTGGACACCACACTGAAGCTTTCTTT
>-|-|14|TRBV20-1|TRBJ1-3
CSARKSVSGNTIYF
TGCAGTGCTAGGAAGTCCGTCTCTGGAAACACCATATATTTT
>-|-|15|TRBV25-1|TRBJ2-6
CASSEEGPGANVLTF
TGTGCCAGCAGTGAAGAAGGGCCTGGGGCCAACGTCCTGACTTTC
>TRBD1|few|14|TRBV12-3/TRBV12-4|TRBJ2-7
CASSPQGAFDEQYF
TGTGCCAGCAGTCCGCAGGGGGCGTTTGACGAGCAGTACTTC
>-|-|15|TRBV4-1|TRBJ1-3
CASSQDSGRPNTIYF
TGCGCCAGCAGCCAAGATTCGGGGAGGCCAAACACCATATATTTT
>-|-|13|TRBV4-3|TRBJ2-3
CASSPSTGETQYF
TGCGCCAGCAGCCCATCAACGGGAGAAACGCAGTATTTT